This TCR beta chain is from a study of T cell responses to AZD1222 COVID-19 vaccine. The study's findings and limits: There were repertoire samples only from the period after the peak T cell response.

After removal of 2 bases from V and 1 base from J, the junction contained 7 bases not matched to a gene. The CDR3 is made up of 18 amino acids. From germline, CDR1 is SGHTA and CDR2 FQGNSA. With regard to this clone: No antigen is known for it.

Repertoires were generated with immunoSEQ multiplex PCR, while TCRdb's copy carries only in-frame clones and drops some. The sample holds 110,000 or so clones; approximately 90% are singletons and the top ten take 9.1%. The receptor comes from an adult in good health. The sequencing used peripheral blood, collected on day 0 of AZD1222 vaccination. The V and J genes are TRBV7-2 and TRBJ2-1; 11 positions match TRBD2. CDR3 sequence: CASSLYGLAGASYNEQFF. CDR3 sequence (DNA): TGTGCCAGCAGCTTATACGGACTAGCGGGTGCATCCTACAATGAGCAGTTCTTC.